This T cell receptor beta chain appears in the sequencing data of a study of CD8 T cells in Susac syndrome. RNA was extracted with the RNeasy kit, and a quantity of about 0.5 to 1 ug was reverse transcribed using random hexamers. An immunoSEQ multiplex PCR amplified TCR beta CDR3 over 54 Vbeta and 13 Jbeta. TCRdb called the immunoSEQ multiplex PCR reads again in MiXCR, with one record for every CDR3 protein. This table holds 120,000 to 150,000 distinct CDR3 sequences, roughly 94% found once. Germline lookup yields CDR1 DFQATT and CDR2 SNEGSKA (reference sequence). The CDR3 length is 14 residues. V was clipped by 1 base and J by 6 bases; unmatched bases: 8.

This rearrangement joins TRBV20-1 to TRBJ1-2; 7 nucleotides agree with TRBD1. Source material: CD4+ T cells from PBMCs. This receptor was identified in a human donor in good health. The CDR3 spells CSARVYYRGDGYTF. The CDR3 DNA follows: TGCAGTGCTAGAGTTTATTACAGGGGAGATGGCTACACCTTC.